This T cell receptor beta chain was documented in a study of response to subunit inactivated influenza vaccine. General study points: The authors put forward the suggestion that each seasonal influenza vaccination may bring in only a limited number of new T cells.

This clonotype has a handful of counts. Its antigen is unknown. The germline gives CDR1 SGHRS, CDR2 YFSETQ. This CDR3 comprises 15 residues. J gave up 7 bases and V 5 bases, and 12 bases lay outside the gene matches. TCRdb analysed the RT-PCR reads with MiXCR anew, one entry per CDR3 protein. The repertoire holds under 750,000 distinct CDR3 sequences, with 12% as singletons. Here the sequenced sample was PBMCs from blood, taken on the day of vaccination. The chain carries TRBV5-1 and TRBJ2-1; 7 bases are shared with TRBD2. This TCR was recovered from a man aged 45-65 years who received an inactivated influenza vaccine. CDR3 residues: CASRFGGSTGNEQFF. Here the CDR3 DNA reads TGCGCCAGCAGGTTCGGGGGGTCGACGGGTAATGAGCAGTTCTTC.